This TCR beta chain was identified in a study of cytomegalovirus exposure and HLA in healthy donors. General study points: Generally TCR sequences proved uncommon, though certain public TCRs appeared in numerous donors.

The trim removed 8 bases at V and 5 bases at J, leaving 18 bases unmatched. The CDR3 runs 18 residues. Germline CDR1 MNHEY, CDR2 SMNVEV (reference sequence). Method: immunoSEQ multiplex PCR; TCRdb's copy keeps in-frame clones and lacks some. Of about 76,000 clones listed, 94% are singletons. As for this clone: What it recognizes is unknown.

The chain uses TRBV27 and TRBJ2-5, with TRBD2 matching over 12 bases. This receptor was identified in a woman under 30 in good health and CMV-seropositive. Specimen: PBMCs. The CDR3 reads CASVPRKTSGGPGETQYF. CDR3 nucleotides: TGTGCCAGCGTACCGAGGAAAACTAGCGGGGGGCCGGGGGAGACCCAGTACTTC.